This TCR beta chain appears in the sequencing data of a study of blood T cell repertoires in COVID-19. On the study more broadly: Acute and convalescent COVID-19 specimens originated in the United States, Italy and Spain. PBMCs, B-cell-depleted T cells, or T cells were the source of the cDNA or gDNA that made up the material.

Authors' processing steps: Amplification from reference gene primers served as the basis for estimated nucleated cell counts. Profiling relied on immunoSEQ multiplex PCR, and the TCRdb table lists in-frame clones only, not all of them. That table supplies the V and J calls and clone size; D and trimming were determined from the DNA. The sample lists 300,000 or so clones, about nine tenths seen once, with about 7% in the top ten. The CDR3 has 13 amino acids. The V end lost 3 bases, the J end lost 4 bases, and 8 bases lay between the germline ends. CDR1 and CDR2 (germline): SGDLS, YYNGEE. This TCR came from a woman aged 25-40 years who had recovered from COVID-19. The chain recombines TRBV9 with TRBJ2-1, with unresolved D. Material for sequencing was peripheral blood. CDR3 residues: CASSAPIYNEQFF. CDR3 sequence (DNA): TGTGCCAGCAGCGCCCCTATTTACAATGAGCAGTTCTTC.